One and the same sample provided the 9 T cell receptor beta chains below, sequenced in a study of naive and memory T cell subsets. The beta constant-region primer was an equimolar mix of two oligonucleotides covering TRBC1 and TRBC2. Four rounds of PCR amplified the ligated cDNA using nested alpha and beta constant-region primers plus SP2. MiXCR, applied by TCRdb to the UMI-ligation and nested PCR reads, yields one record per CDR3 protein. The table records 95,000 to 150,000 distinct CDR3 sequences, roughly 36% of them present only once. The sequenced sample consisted of central memory CD4+ T cells from blood. Receptors originate from a human donor in good health.

This chain connects TRBV11-1 to TRBJ2-1; 8 bases fit TRBD2. The ends lost 4 bases at V and 9 bases at J; junction bases unmatched: 14. CDR3 length equals 16 residues. CDR1 is SGHAT and CDR2 is FQDESV in the germline V gene (reference sequence). The CDR3 is CASSSTTGTSLSEQFF. The CDR3 nucleotides are TGTGCCAGCAGCTCCACTACCGGGACTAGTTTAAGTGAGCAGTTCTTC.

Only one count was recorded for this clonotype. This rearrangement joins TRBV28 to TRBJ2-1, with 7 positions matching TRBD2. This CDR3 has 15 residues. The V gene end was trimmed by 5 bases and the J gene end by 5 bases; junction bases not matched to a gene: 9. Germline CDR1 reads MDHEN; CDR2 reads SYDVKM. CDR3 loop: CASSLFGGGDNEQFF. Here the CDR3 DNA reads TGTGCCAGCAGTCTGTTCGGCGGGGGAGACAATGAGCAGTTCTTC.

V usage is TRBV6-1 and J usage is TRBJ2-7, with no clear D. Germline assignment: CDR1 MNHNS and CDR2 SASEGT. CDR3 length: 13 amino acids. V shed 6 bases and J shed 3 bases, with 12 bases lying between them. In nucleotides, the CDR3 is TGTGCCAGCAGCCTACAGATAAACTACGAGCAGTACTTC. It codes for CASSLQINYEQYF.

This clonotype occurred once. The CDR3 here is CSVDASTDTQYF. DNA for the CDR3: TGCAGCGTTGATGCCAGCACAGATACGCAGTATTTT. The chain joins TRBV29-1 to TRBJ2-3; D is unclear. Between the trimmed V and J ends, which lost 3 bases and 0 bases, there was a span of 4 bases. The CDR3 totals 12 residues. The germline V gene encodes CDR1 SQVTM and CDR2 ANQGSEA.

Note on this clonotype: The CDR3 ends on some other residue instead of the conserved phenylalanine or tryptophan, so this is likely a read error. The genes are TRBV2 and TRBJ1-1; 8 bases fit TRBD1. Trimming took 6 bases from V and 0 from J; bases not matched to a gene: 9. Germline CDR1 SNHLY, CDR2 FYNNEI. The CDR3 runs 16 residues. CDR3 sequence (DNA): TGTGCCAGCAGCCGGGACAGGACTAAAATGAACACTGAAGCTTTCATT. Translation: CASSRDRTKMNTEAFI.

The chain recombines TRBV20-1 with TRBJ2-1; possible D gene TRBD2, 6 bases. The V gene lost 5 bases and the J gene lost 5 bases, with 13 bases spanning the gap. The CDR3 has 13 residues. Germline V gene sequence: CDR1 DFQATT, CDR2 SNEGSKA (reference sequence). The CDR3 sequence: CSAPRGGNNEQFF. The CDR3 region has the DNA TGCAGTGCTCCCCGTGGCGGGAACAATGAGCAGTTCTTC.

The rearrangement uses TRBV6-5 and TRBJ2-1; tentatively, D is TRBD1 or TRBD2 (5 bases each). V lost 2 bases and J lost 11, with 16 bases in between. There are 14 residues in the CDR3. Germline CDR1 MNHEY, CDR2 SVGAGI. CDR3 coding DNA: TGTGCCAGCAGTTACCAGGGCGGGTCGGTAAAGCAGTTCTTC. Translating gives CASSYQGGSVKQFF.

This clonotype came up a few times. This CDR3 reads CASSVGGRINEQYF. As DNA, the CDR3 is TGTGCCAGCAGCGTAGGCGGGAGAATCAACGAGCAGTACTTC. The chain recombines TRBV9 with TRBJ2-7, with 7 bases aligning to TRBD2. The germline V gene encodes CDR1 SGDLS and CDR2 YYNGEE. V shed 0 bases, J shed 5 bases, and the junction held 5 bases outside the gene matches. The CDR3 runs to 14 residues.

In its sample, this clonotype was seen once. V and J are TRBV11-2 and TRBJ1-3; D is unclear. The CDR3 loop spans 15 amino acids. Trimming took off 5 bases at V and 4 bases at J, with 15 bases between the two ends. The germline CDR1 and CDR2 sequences are SGHAT and FQNNGV. CDR3 loop: CASSLRGGEGNTIYF. As DNA, the CDR3 is TGTGCCAGCAGCCTTAGAGGCGGGGAAGGAAACACCATATATTTT. Filled out from reference TRBV11-2 and TRBJ1-3, the complete variable domain reads EAGVAQSPRYKIIEKRQSVAFWCNPISGHATLYWYQQILGQGPKLLIQFQNNGVVDDSQLPKDRFSAERLKGVDSTLKIQPAKLEDSAVYLCASSLRGGEGNTIYFGEGSWLTVV.